One sample yielded the 25 T cell receptor beta chains listed below, sequenced in a study of shared clonotypes between healthy human individuals. Clones were read by immunoSEQ multiplex PCR, and TCRdb kept only the in-frame ones, dropping some. The table has about 960,000 clones, roughly 72% seen once. The specimen sequenced was memory CD4+ T cells sorted from blood. Subset of the sample: CD45RA-negative fraction. The receptors come from a man between 18 and 29 years old in good health.

The V call is TRBV11-1, the J call TRBJ2-2; no clear D. Deletions cut 5 bases from V and 6 bases from J, with 13 bases between. This CDR3 comprises 14 residues. Per the germline V gene, CDR1 is SGHAT and CDR2 is FQDESV (reference sequence). CDR3 residues: CASSPGLGSGELFF. As DNA, the CDR3 is TGTGCCAGCAGCCCTGGTCTGGGGTCCGGGGAGCTGTTTTTT.

The count of this clone is one. V gene TRBV10-3 combines with J gene TRBJ2-3, with TRBD2 matching 12 bases. V was pared by 7 bases and J by 3 bases, with 2 bases of the junction left unmatched. The CDR3 is 14 amino acids. Germline V gene data show CDR1 as ENHRY and CDR2 as SYGVKD. CDR3: CAITGLAGTDTQYF. The CDR3 DNA reads TGTGCCATCACCGGACTAGCGGGGACAGATACGCAGTATTTT.

J is TRBJ2-2 and V is TRBV18, with a tentative D call TRBD1 (5 bases). This CDR3 is built from 15 residues. Germline values: CDR1 KGHSH, CDR2 LQKENI. Trimming took off 6 bases at V and 3 bases at J, with 14 bases between the two ends. The CDR3 spells CASSLRVVDTGELFF. The CDR3 DNA is TGTGCCAGCTCCCTCAGGGTGGTGGACACCGGGGAGCTGTTTTTT.

CDR3 coding DNA: TGTGCCAGCAGCGGAAGAGGGGGAAGCACTGAAGCTTTCTTT. Encoded protein: CASSGRGGSTEAFF. The V gene is TRBV6-5, the J gene TRBJ1-1, with D possibly matching TRBD1 (6 bases). V was clipped by 6 bases and J by 4 bases, with 15 bases between them. CDR3 length equals 14 residues. Germline lookup yields CDR1 MNHEY and CDR2 SVGAGI.

The chain combines TRBV9 with TRBJ2-7, with 15 bases matching TRBD2. The germline V gene encodes CDR1 SGDLS and CDR2 YYNGEE. The CDR3 covers 18 residues. The ends lost 3 bases at V and 5 bases at J; junction bases unmatched: 12. CDR3 loop: CASSERGLAGGFRDEQYF. The CDR3 DNA reads TGTGCCAGCAGCGAGAGGGGACTAGCGGGAGGCTTTAGGGACGAGCAGTACTTC.

The rearrangement joins TRBV5-1 to TRBJ2-3; TRBD2 matches 7 bases. There are 19 residues in the CDR3. The J segment lost 0 bases and the V segment lost 0 bases, leaving 13 bases of the junction unmatched. Germline V gene lookup returns CDR1 SGHRS and CDR2 YFSETQ. CDR3 coding DNA: TGCGCCAGCAGCTTGGAGGCCCGGCGGGGGATTGTGAGCACAGATACGCAGTATTTT. Encoded protein: CASSLEARRGIVSTDTQYF. Complete variable domain (other parts from reference TRBV5-1 and TRBJ2-3): KAGVTQTPRYLIKTRGQQVTLSCSPISGHRSVSWYQQTPGQGLQFLFEYFSETQRNKGNFPGRFSGRQFSNSRSEMNVSTLELGDSALYLCASSLEARRGIVSTDTQYFGPGTRLTVL.

This clone appeared many times. The chain joins TRBV27 to TRBJ2-4; tentative D call: TRBD2 (5 bases). The germline V gene encodes CDR1 MNHEY and CDR2 SMNVEV (reference sequence). The CDR3 runs 17 residues. Trimming took off 4 bases at V and 5 bases at J, with 21 bases between the two ends. The CDR3 sequence: CASSSSGVGSFENIQYF. As DNA, the CDR3 is TGTGCCAGCAGTTCCTCCGGAGTTGGGAGTTTCGAAAACATTCAGTACTTC.

This chain links TRBV25-1 with TRBJ2-2; TRBD2 aligns across 7 bases. The CDR3 covers 16 residues. Germline V gene data show CDR1 as MGHDK and CDR2 as SYGVNS. After removal of 1 base from V and 5 bases from J, the junction contained 7 bases not matched to a gene. The CDR3 here is CASSESGRVGTGELFF. CDR3 in DNA: TGTGCCAGCAGTGAATCGGGGAGGGTGGGGACCGGGGAGCTGTTTTTT.

The rearrangement uses TRBV5-6 and TRBJ2-5; D is perhaps TRBD2 (7 bases). The ends were cut back, 2 bases at V and 1 base at J, with 12 bases in the middle. Germline V CDR1 and CDR2: SGHDT, YYEEEE. The length of the CDR3 is 15 residues. Here the CDR3 DNA reads TGTGCCAGCAGCTTCAGGGGACTACCCCAAGAGACCCAGTACTTC. Translated, it gives CASSFRGLPQETQYF.

A few counts support this clone. The chain carries TRBV27 and TRBJ2-7; 8 nucleotides agree with TRBD1. V trimming: 6 bases; J trimming: 3 bases; junction bases outside the gene matches: 13. The CDR3 has 16 residues. The germline gives CDR1 MNHEY, CDR2 SMNVEV (reference sequence). CDR3 sequence reads: CASRAGGPGGGYEQYF. CDR3 nucleotides: TGTGCCAGCAGGGCCGGGGGCCCAGGGGGCGGCTACGAGCAGTACTTC.

The chain employs TRBV25-1 and TRBJ1-3, with D unresolved. Trimming cost V 6 bases and J 6 bases, with 9 bases left between them. Germline CDR1 is MGHDK and CDR2 is SYGVNS. CDR3 length equals 12 residues. This chain's CDR3 is CASRSQQNTIYF. In DNA, the CDR3 is TGTGCCAGCAGATCGCAACAAAACACCATATATTTT.

The V and J genes are TRBV6-1 and TRBJ2-4; D gene uncertain. Between the trimmed V and J ends, which lost 6 bases and 2 bases, there was a span of 11 bases. This CDR3 is built from 14 residues. In germline, CDR1 is MNHNS, CDR2 SASEGT. As DNA, the CDR3 is TGTGCCAGCAGGCAGTTGATGACCAAAAACATTCAGTACTTC. It encodes CASRQLMTKNIQYF.

The rearrangement joins TRBV4-1 to TRBJ2-1; a weak D match, TRBD2 (6 bases). CDR3 size: 15 residues. V was trimmed by 3 bases and J by 2 bases, leaving 11 bases between them. Looked up from germline, CDR1 is MGHRA and CDR2 is YSYEKL. CDR3 bases: TGCGCCAGCAGCCAGGTAGCGGCCGCCTACAATGAGCAGTTCTTC. It specifies CASSQVAAAYNEQFF.

This clone appeared a single time. The rearrangement uses TRBV29-1 and TRBJ1-1; D is ambiguous. Germline V gene data show CDR1 as SQVTM and CDR2 as ANQGSEA. The CDR3 extends over 14 amino acids. V lost 4 bases and J lost 4, with 16 bases in between. The CDR3: CSVGWAGVSTEAFF. DNA of the CDR3: TGCAGCGTTGGTTGGGCGGGAGTGAGCACTGAAGCTTTCTTT.

The rearrangement links TRBV28 to TRBJ2-6; D ambiguous. V lost 10 bases to trimming and J lost 0 bases, with 7 bases between them. In germline, CDR1 is MDHEN, CDR2 SYDVKM. This CDR3 region has 13 residues. The CDR3 reads CATWISGANVLTF. CDR3 bases: TGTGCCACCTGGATCTCTGGGGCCAACGTCCTGACTTTC.

V usage is TRBV7-2 and J usage is TRBJ2-5; D is perhaps TRBD2 (5 bases). The CDR3 is 16 residues long. Between the trimmed V and J ends, which lost 4 bases and 2 bases, there was a span of 17 bases. Germline values: CDR1 SGHTA, CDR2 FQGNSA. CDR3 residues: CASSSVVVARQETQYF. In nucleotides, the CDR3 is TGTGCCAGCAGCTCCGTCGTAGTAGCGCGGCAAGAGACCCAGTACTTC.

The chain links TRBV5-1 to TRBJ2-3; 10 bases line up with TRBD1. This CDR3 contains 15 residues. CDR1 and CDR2 from the germline V gene are SGHRS and YFSETQ. Trimming at V came to 5 bases and at J to 4 bases, leaving 7 bases not matched to a gene. CDR3 DNA sequence: TGCGCCAGCAGAAACGGACAGGGGGGTCCAGATACGCAGTATTTT. This translates into CASRNGQGGPDTQYF.

A remark on this clone: Mismatch with germline at one junction end may stem from a read error. At the DNA level, this CDR3 is encoded by other sequences in the same sample as well. V gene TRBV7-9 combines with J gene TRBJ2-2; 9 nucleotides line up with TRBD2. Germline V gene data show CDR1 as SEHNR and CDR2 as FQNEAQ (reference sequence). The CDR3 runs to 15 residues. CDR3 coding DNA: TGTGCCAGCAGTTTAGCGGGAGACGGCACCGGGGAGCTGTTTTTT. As protein: CASSLAGDGTGELFF.

This clone has just one count. The CDR3 DNA sequence: TGCGCCAGCAGCTTATTACAGGGGGCAGGCTATGGCTACACCTTC. It translates to CASSLLQGAGYGYTF. The chain has TRBV5-1 and TRBJ1-2; 9 bases agree with TRBD1. With V trimmed by 2 bases and J by 4 bases, 6 bases remained unmatched. Germline V CDR1 and CDR2: SGHRS, YFSETQ. The length of the CDR3 is 15 residues. Complete variable domain (other parts from reference TRBV5-1 and TRBJ1-2): KAGVTQTPRYLIKTRGQQVTLSCSPISGHRSVSWYQQTPGQGLQFLFEYFSETQRNKGNFPGRFSGRQFSNSRSEMNVSTLELGDSALYLCASSLLQGAGYGYTFGSGTRLTVV.

The CDR3 spells CASSLGGSVTGELFF. Here the CDR3 DNA reads TGTGCCAGCAGCTTGGGTGGGAGTGTCACCGGGGAGCTGTTTTTT. This rearrangement joins TRBV5-4 to TRBJ2-2; maybe TRBD2 (5 bases). In germline, CDR1 is SGHNT, CDR2 YYREEE (reference sequence). The V gene lost 0 bases and the J gene lost 4 bases, with 10 bases spanning the gap. CDR3 length equals 15 residues. Full variable domain (missing parts from reference TRBV5-4 and TRBJ2-2): ETGVTQSPTHLIKTRGQQVTLRCSSQSGHNTVSWYQQALGQGPQFIFQYYREEENGRGNFPPRFSGLQFPNYSSELNVNALELDDSALYLCASSLGGSVTGELFFGEGSRLTVL.

The rearrangement links TRBV7-9 to TRBJ1-2; D perhaps matches TRBD1 (5 bases). Trimming shortened V by 4 bases and J by 7 bases, and 13 bases separated the two germline ends. Per germline, CDR1 SEHNR and CDR2 FQNEAQ (reference sequence). The CDR3 has 13 amino acids. In nucleotides, the CDR3 is TGTGCCAGCAGCTCAGGGCCAGTGGGTGGCTACACCTTC. Its translation is CASSSGPVGGYTF.

In this sample, this clone turned up many times. This chain uses TRBV28 with TRBJ1-1; D unclear. V shed 5 bases and J shed 7 bases, with 17 bases lying between them. This CDR3 has 14 residues. CDR1 MDHEN and CDR2 SYDVKM come from the germline V gene. The CDR3 loop is CASSKAALRLEAFF. The CDR3, as DNA: TGTGCCAGCAGTAAGGCGGCCCTGCGCCTTGAAGCTTTCTTT.

The V call is TRBV9, the J call TRBJ1-2; D possibly corresponds to TRBD1 (6 bases). Deletions cut 3 bases from V and 4 bases from J, with 13 bases between. CDR3 length: 14 amino acids. Germline values: CDR1 SGDLS, CDR2 YYNGEE. CDR3 in amino acids: CASSGQAGGYGYTF. CDR3 DNA sequence: TGTGCCAGCAGCGGACAGGCTGGTGGCTATGGCTACACCTTC.

This clone has only one observation. Other nucleotide sequences from this sample produce the same CDR3. This chain joins TRBV29-1 and TRBJ1-1, with 9 bases identical to TRBD1. The CDR3 totals 13 residues. The junction had 9 bases not matched to a gene; V was cut back by 5 bases and J by 8 bases. Germline CDR1 reads SQVTM; CDR2 reads ANQGSEA. The CDR3 nucleotides read TGCAGCGTTCCGGGACAGGGATGGGCCGAAGCTTTCTTT. Protein product: CSVPGQGWAEAFF.

The gene calls are TRBV5-1 and TRBJ1-6; D remains ambiguous. Deletions cut 3 bases from V and 10 bases from J, with 14 bases between. The germline V gene encodes CDR1 SGHRS and CDR2 YFSETQ. This CDR3 has 14 amino acids. The CDR3 nucleotides read TGCGCCAGCAGCTCGGGCGACGACTTCTCACCCCTCCACTTT. Protein: CASSSGDDFSPLHF.